The text below deals with one TCR beta chain. Its target is unknown. The CDR3 contains 15 residues. V lost 4 bases to trimming and J lost 4 bases, with 17 bases between them. Germline CDR1 SQVTM, CDR2 ANQGSEA. The sample originates from a study of post-analysis software for immune sequencing data. Study-wide background: Both relapsing-remitting and secondary progressive multiple sclerosis featured among the disease courses, as did progressive-relapsing multiple sclerosis.

Overall study results and limits: Samples prepared in the same batch strongly co-clustered by F measure. Elevated frequency relative to controls characterized a handful of TRBV segments in patients, TRBV5-6, TRBV5-1 and TRBV20-1 among them. Controls had significantly higher normalized Chao1 diversity than multiple sclerosis patients.

Unique molecular identifiers were present in the TCR beta cDNA libraries. TCRdb re-analysed the PCR reads in MiXCR, keeping a single row per CDR3 protein. The sample comprises about 560,000 distinct CDR3 sequences, around 47% of which are singletons, and 1.5% to 2% rests with the top ten. The sequence came from a girl under 18 with multiple sclerosis. The sequenced sample was blood. The V call is TRBV29-1, the J call TRBJ1-5; D ambiguous. Here the CDR3 reads CSVADGILGNQPQHF. In DNA form, the CDR3 reads TGCAGCGTTGCAGATGGCATACTGGGTAATCAGCCCCAGCATTTT. Looking up the rest from reference TRBV29-1 and TRBJ1-5 gives the full variable domain: SAVISQKPSRDICQRGTSLTIQCQVDSQVTMMFWYRQQPGQSLTLIATANQGSEATYESGFVIDKFPISRPNLTFSTLTVSNMSPEDSSIYLCSVADGILGNQPQHFGDGTRLSIL.